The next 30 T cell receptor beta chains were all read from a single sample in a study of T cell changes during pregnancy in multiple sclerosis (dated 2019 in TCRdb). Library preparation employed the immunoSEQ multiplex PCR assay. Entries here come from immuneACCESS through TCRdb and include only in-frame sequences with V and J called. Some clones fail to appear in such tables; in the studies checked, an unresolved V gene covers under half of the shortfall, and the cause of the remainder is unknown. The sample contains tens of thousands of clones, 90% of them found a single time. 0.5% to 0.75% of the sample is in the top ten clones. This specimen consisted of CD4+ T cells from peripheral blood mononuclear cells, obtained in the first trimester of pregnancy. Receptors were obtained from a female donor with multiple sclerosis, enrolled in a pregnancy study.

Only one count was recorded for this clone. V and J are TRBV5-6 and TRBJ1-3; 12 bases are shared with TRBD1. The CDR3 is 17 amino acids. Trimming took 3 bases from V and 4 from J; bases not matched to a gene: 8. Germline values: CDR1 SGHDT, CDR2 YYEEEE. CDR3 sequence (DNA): TGTGCCAGCAGCTGGTTGGGACAGGGGGCGAGCGGAAACACCATATATTTT. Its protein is CASSWLGQGASGNTIYF.

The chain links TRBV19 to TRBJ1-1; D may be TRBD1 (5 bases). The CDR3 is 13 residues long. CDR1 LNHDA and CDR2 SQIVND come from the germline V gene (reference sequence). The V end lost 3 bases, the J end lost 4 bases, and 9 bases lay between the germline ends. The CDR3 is CASSIRVVTEAFF. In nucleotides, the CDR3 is TGTGCCAGTAGTATCAGGGTTGTCACTGAAGCTTTCTTT.

The CDR3 spells CASSPNRGRGGQYETQYF. For the CDR3, the DNA is TGTGCCAGTAGTCCCAACCGGGGGCGGGGGGGCCAGTATGAGACCCAGTACTTC. The chain uses TRBV19 and TRBJ2-5; 9 bases are shared with TRBD2. J gave up 5 bases and V 5 bases, and 18 bases lay outside the gene matches. The germline CDR1 and CDR2 sequences are LNHDA and SQIVND (reference sequence). CDR3 size: 18 residues.

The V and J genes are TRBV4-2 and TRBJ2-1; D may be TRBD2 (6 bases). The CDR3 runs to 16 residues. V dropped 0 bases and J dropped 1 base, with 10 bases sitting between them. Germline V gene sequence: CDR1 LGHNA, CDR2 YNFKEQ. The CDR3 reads CASSQEPSGSYNEQFF. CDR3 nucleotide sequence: TGTGCCAGCAGCCAAGAGCCAAGCGGGTCCTACAATGAGCAGTTCTTC.

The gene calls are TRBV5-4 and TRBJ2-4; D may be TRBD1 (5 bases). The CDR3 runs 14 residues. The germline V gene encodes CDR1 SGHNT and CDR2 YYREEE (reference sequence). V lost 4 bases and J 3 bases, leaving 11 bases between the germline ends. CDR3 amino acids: CASSPGLVKNIQYF. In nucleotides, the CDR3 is TGTGCCAGCAGCCCAGGGTTGGTCAAAAACATTCAGTACTTC.

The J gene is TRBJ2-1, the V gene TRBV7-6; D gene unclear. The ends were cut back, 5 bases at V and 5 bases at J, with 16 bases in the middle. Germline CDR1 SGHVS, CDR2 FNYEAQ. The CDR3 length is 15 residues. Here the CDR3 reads CASSPTIRRDNEQFF. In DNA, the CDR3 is TGTGCCAGCAGCCCCACTATCAGACGAGACAATGAGCAGTTCTTC.

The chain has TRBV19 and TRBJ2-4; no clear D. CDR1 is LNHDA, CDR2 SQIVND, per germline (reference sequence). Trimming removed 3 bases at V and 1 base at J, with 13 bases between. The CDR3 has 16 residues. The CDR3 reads CASSIRRSGAKNIQYF. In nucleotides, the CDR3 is TGTGCCAGTAGTATTCGGAGATCCGGGGCCAAAAACATTCAGTACTTC.

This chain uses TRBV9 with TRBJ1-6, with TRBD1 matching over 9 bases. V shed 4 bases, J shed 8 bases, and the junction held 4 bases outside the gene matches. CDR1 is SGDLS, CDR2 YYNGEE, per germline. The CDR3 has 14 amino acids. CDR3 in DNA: TGTGCCAGCAGCTCCCGGACAGGGGATTCACCCCTCCACTTT. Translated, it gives CASSSRTGDSPLHF.

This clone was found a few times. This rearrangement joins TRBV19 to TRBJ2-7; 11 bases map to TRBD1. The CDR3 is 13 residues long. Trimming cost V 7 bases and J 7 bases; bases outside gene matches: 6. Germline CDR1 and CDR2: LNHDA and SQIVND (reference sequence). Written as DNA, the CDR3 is TGTGCCAGTAAGGGACAGGGGGACGGAGAGCAGTACTTC. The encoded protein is CASKGQGDGEQYF.

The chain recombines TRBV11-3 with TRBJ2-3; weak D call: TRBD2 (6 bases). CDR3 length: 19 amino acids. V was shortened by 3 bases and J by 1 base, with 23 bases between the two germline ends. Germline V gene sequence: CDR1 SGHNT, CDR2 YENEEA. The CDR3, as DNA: TGTGCCAGCAGCTTCCTAATCGGAACCTTAGCGGTGCGCACAGATACGCAGTATTTT. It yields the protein CASSFLIGTLAVRTDTQYF.

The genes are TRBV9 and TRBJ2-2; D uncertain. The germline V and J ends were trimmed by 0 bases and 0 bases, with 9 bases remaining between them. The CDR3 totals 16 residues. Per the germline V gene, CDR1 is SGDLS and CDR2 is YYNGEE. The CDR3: CASSVVLSSNTGELFF. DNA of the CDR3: TGTGCCAGCAGCGTAGTTCTCAGTTCGAACACCGGGGAGCTGTTTTTT.

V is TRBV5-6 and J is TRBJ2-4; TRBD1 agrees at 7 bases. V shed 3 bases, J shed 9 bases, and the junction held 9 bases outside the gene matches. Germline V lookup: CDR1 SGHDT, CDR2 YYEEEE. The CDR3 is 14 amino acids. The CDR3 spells CASSSGQLDGIQYF. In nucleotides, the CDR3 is TGTGCCAGCAGCTCGGGACAGTTAGACGGCATTCAGTACTTC.

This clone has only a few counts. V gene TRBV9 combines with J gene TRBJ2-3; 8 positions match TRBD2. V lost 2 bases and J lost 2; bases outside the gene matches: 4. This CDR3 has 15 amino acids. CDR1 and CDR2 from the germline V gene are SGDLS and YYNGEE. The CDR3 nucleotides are TGTGCCAGCAGCGTCAGTAGCGGGGTCACAGATACGCAGTATTTT. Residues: CASSVSSGVTDTQYF.

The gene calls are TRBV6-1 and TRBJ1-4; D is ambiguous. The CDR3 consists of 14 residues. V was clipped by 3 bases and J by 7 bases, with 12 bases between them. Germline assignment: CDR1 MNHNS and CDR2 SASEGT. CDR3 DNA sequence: TGTGCCAGCAGTGAGGGTTCCGGGAGTGAAAAACTGTTTTTT. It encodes CASSEGSGSEKLFF.

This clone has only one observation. The CDR3 bases are TGTGCCAGCAGCCAGGGACAGGAGTCCAATCAGCCCCAGCATTTT. It translates to CASSQGQESNQPQHF. The chain has TRBV7-2 and TRBJ1-5, with 8 nucleotides matching TRBD1. The V and J ends lost 5 bases and 3 bases, in that order; junction bases with no gene match: 6. Germline loops: CDR1 SGHTA, CDR2 FQGNSA. This CDR3 is built from 15 residues.

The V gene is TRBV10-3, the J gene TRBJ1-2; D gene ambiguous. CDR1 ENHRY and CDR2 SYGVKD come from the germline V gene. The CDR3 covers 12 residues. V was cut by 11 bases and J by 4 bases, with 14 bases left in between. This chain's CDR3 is CALGTEFYGYTF. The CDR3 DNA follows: TGTGCCCTGGGCACGGAATTCTATGGCTACACCTTC.

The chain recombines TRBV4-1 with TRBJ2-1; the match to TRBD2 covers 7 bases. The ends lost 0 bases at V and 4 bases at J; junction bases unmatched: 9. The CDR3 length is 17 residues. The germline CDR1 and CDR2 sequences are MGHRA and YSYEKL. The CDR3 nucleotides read TGCGCCAGCAGCCAAGATAAGCGGCTAGCGGATTACAATGAGCAGTTCTTC. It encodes CASSQDKRLADYNEQFF.

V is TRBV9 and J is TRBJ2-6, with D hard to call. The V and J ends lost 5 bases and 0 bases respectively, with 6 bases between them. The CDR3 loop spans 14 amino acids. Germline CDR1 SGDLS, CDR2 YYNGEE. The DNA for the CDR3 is TGTGCCAGCAGTTTGAGCTCTGGGGCCAACGTCCTGACTTTC. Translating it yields CASSLSSGANVLTF.

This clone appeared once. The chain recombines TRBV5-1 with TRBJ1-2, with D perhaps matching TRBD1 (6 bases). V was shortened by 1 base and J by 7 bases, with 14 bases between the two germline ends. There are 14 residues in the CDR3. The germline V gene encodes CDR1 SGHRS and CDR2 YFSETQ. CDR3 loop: CASSLIQGDRGYTF. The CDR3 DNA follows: TGCGCCAGCAGCTTGATACAGGGAGACCGTGGCTACACCTTC. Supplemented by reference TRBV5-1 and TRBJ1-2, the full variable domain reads KAGVTQTPRYLIKTRGQQVTLSCSPISGHRSVSWYQQTPGQGLQFLFEYFSETQRNKGNFPGRFSGRQFSNSRSEMNVSTLELGDSALYLCASSLIQGDRGYTFGSGTRLTVV.

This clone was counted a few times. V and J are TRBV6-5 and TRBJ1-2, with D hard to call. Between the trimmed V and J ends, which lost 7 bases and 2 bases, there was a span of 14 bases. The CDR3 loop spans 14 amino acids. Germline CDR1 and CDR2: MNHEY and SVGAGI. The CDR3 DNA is TGTGCCAGCAAGGAGGCAGCTAAGAACTATGGCTACACCTTC. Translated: CASKEAAKNYGYTF.

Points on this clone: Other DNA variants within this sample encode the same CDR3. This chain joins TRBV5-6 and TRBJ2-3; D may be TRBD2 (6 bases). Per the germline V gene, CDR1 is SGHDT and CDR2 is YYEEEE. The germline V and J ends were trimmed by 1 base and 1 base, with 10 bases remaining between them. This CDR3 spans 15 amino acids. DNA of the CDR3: TGTGCCAGCAGCTTGACCTCGGGGGGCACAGATACGCAGTATTTT. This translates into CASSLTSGGTDTQYF.

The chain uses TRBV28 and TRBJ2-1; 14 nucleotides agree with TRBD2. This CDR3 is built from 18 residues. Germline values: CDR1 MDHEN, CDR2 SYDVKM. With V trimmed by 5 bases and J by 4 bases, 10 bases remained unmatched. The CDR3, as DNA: TGTGCCAGCAGTAGGAGGACTAGCGGGAGGTTAAGGTACAATGAGCAGTTCTTC. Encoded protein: CASSRRTSGRLRYNEQFF.

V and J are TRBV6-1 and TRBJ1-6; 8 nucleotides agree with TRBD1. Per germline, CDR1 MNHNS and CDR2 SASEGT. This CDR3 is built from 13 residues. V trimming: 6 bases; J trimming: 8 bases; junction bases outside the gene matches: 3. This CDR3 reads CASRPTGDSPLHF. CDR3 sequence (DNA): TGTGCCAGCAGACCGACAGGGGATTCACCCCTCCACTTT.

The chain's CDR3 is CASSPPYSDRNTEAFF. Written as DNA, the CDR3 is TGTGCCAGCTCACCACCGTATTCGGACAGGAACACTGAAGCTTTCTTT. The gene calls are TRBV18 and TRBJ1-1; D might be TRBD1 (6 bases). This CDR3 contains 16 residues. Trimming took off 0 bases at V and 1 base at J, with 12 bases between the two ends. CDR1 is KGHSH and CDR2 is LQKENI in the germline V gene.

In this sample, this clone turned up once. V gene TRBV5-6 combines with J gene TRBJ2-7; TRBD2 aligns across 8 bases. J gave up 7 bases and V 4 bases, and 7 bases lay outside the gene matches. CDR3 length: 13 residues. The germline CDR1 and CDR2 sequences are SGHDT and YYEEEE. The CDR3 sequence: CASSPVGRVEQYF. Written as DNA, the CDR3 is TGTGCCAGCAGCCCTGTCGGGAGGGTAGAGCAGTACTTC.

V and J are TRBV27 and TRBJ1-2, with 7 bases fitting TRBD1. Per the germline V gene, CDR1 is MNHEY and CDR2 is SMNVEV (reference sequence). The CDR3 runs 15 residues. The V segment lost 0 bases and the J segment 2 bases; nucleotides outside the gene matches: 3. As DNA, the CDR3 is TGTGCCAGCAGTTTATCTTCGACAGGGAACTATGGCTACACCTTC. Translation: CASSLSSTGNYGYTF.

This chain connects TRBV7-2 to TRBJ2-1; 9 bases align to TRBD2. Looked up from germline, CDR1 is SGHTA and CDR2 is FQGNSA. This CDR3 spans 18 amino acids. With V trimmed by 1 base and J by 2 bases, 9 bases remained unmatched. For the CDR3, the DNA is TGTGCCAGCAGCTTAGTTGCGTTGGCTAGCGGGACCTACAATGAGCAGTTCTTC. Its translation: CASSLVALASGTYNEQFF.

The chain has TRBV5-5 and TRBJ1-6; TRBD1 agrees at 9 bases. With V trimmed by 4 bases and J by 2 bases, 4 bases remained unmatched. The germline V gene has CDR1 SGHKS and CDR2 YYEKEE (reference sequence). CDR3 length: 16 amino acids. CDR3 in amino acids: CASSEGQGTYNSPLHF. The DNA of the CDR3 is TGTGCCAGCAGCGAGGGACAGGGAACCTATAATTCACCCCTCCACTTT.

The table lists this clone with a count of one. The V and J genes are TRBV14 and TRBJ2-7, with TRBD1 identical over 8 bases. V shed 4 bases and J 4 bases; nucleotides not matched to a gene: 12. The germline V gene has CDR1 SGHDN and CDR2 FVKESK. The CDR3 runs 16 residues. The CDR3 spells CASSPHEDRERYEQYF. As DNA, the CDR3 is TGTGCCAGCAGCCCCCACGAGGACAGGGAAAGGTACGAGCAGTACTTC.

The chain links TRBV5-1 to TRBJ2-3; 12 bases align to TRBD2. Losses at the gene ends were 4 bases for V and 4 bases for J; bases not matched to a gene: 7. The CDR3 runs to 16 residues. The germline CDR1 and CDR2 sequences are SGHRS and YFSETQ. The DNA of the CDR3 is TGCGCCAGCAGCCGGAGGACTAGCGGGATAGCAGATACGCAGTATTTT. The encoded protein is CASSRRTSGIADTQYF. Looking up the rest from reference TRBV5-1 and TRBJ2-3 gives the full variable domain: KAGVTQTPRYLIKTRGQQVTLSCSPISGHRSVSWYQQTPGQGLQFLFEYFSETQRNKGNFPGRFSGRQFSNSRSEMNVSTLELGDSALYLCASSRRTSGIADTQYFGPGTRLTVL.